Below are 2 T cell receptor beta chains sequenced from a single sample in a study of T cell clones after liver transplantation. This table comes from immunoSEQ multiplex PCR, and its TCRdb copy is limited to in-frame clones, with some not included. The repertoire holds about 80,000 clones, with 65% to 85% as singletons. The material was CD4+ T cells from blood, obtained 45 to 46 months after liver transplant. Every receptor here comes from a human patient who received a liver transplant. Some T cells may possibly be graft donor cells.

CDR3 sequence: CASSLTRSTDTQYF. For the CDR3, the DNA is TGTGCCAGCAGCTTGACTAGAAGCACAGATACGCAGTATTTT. The chain employs TRBV11-3 and TRBJ2-3, with a weak D call TRBD2 (6 bases). Germline V gene sequence: CDR1 SGHNT, CDR2 YENEEA. The CDR3 is 14 residues long. V was pared by 3 bases and J by 0 bases, with 7 bases between.

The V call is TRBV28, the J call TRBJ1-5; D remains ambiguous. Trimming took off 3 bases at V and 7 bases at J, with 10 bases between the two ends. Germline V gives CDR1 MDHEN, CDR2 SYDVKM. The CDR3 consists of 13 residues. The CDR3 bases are TGTGCCAGCAGTTTGGGGTTTCGGCAGCCCCAGCATTTT. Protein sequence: CASSLGFRQPQHF.